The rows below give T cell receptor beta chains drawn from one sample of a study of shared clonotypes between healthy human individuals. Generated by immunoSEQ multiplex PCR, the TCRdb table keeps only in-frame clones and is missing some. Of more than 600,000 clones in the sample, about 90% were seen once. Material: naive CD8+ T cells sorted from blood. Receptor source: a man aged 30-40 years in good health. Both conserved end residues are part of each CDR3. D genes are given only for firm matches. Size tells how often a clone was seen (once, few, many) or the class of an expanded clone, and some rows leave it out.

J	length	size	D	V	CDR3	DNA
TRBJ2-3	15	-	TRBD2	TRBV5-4	CASRLSGGRGDTQYF	TGTGCCAGCAGGTTGTCAGGCGGGAGAGGTGATACGCAGTATTTT
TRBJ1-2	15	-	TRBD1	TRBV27	CASSTRTGETYGYTF	TGTGCCAGCAGTACCCGGACAGGTGAGACCTATGGCTACACCTTC
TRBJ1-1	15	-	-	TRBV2	CASSERQGPNTEAFF	TGTGCCAGCAGTGAACGGCAGGGACCGAACACTGAAGCTTTCTTT
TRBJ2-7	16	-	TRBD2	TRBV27	CASSSLLTSGGYEQYF	TGTGCCAGCAGTTCCCTTCTGACTAGCGGGGGCTACGAGCAGTACTTC
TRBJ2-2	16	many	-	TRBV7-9	CARGAVENTRRWELFF	TGTGCCCGCGGAGCGGTGGAGAATACTAGACGGTGGGAGCTGTTTTTT
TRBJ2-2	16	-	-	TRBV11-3	CASSLDPPGNTGELFF	TGTGCCAGCAGCTTAGATCCCCCCGGAAACACCGGGGAGCTGTTTTTT
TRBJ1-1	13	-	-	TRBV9	CASSVVRDTEAFF	TGTGCCAGCAGCGTAGTCAGGGATACTGAAGCTTTCTTT
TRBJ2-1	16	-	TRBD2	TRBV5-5	CASSPPGLAENNEQFF	TGTGCCAGCAGCCCACCGGGACTAGCGGAAAACAATGAGCAGTTCTTC
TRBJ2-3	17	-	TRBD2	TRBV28	CASSLERLAGGADTQYF	TGTGCCAGCAGTTTAGAGAGACTAGCGGGAGGCGCAGATACGCAGTATTTT
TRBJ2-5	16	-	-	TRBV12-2	CASREILAGQQETQYF	TGTGCAAGTCGCGAAATACTAGCGGGGCAACAAGAGACCCAGTACTTC
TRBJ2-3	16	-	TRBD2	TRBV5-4	CASSGTGLAGTDTQYF	TGTGCCAGCAGCGGGACGGGACTAGCGGGCACAGATACGCAGTATTTT
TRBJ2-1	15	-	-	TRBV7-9	CASGSRDGSYNEQFF	TGTGCCAGCGGCAGCCGGGACGGATCCTACAATGAGCAGTTCTTC
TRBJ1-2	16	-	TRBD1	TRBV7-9	CASSGETGRSNYGYTF	TGTGCCAGCAGCGGGGAGACAGGGAGGTCCAACTATGGCTACACCTTC
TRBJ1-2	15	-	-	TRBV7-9	CASSLVEFGDYGYTF	TGTGCCAGCAGCTTAGTGGAGTTCGGGGACTATGGCTACACCTTC
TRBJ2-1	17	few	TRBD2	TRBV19	CASNPSGLAGFGNEQFF	TGTGCCAGCAATCCCTCAGGGCTAGCGGGATTTGGCAATGAGCAGTTCTTC
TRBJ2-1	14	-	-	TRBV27	CASRPGLPYGEQFF	TGTGCCAGCAGGCCGGGACTCCCCTACGGTGAGCAGTTCTTC
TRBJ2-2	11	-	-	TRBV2	CASRTAGELFF	TGTGCCAGCAGGACTGCCGGGGAGCTGTTTTTT
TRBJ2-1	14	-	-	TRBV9	CASSVHGSYNEQFF	TGTGCCAGCAGCGTACACGGCTCCTACAATGAGCAGTTCTTC
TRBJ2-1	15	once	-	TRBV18	CASSSEVTAYNEQFF	TGTGCCAGCTCATCGGAAGTGACAGCTTACAATGAGCAGTTCTTC
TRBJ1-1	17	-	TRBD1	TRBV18	CASSPGTGHYFITEAFF	TGTGCCAGCTCACCAGGGACAGGGCATTATTTTATCACTGAAGCTTTCTTT
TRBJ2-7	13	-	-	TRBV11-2	CASSLHASYEQYF	TGTGCCAGCAGCTTACACGCCAGCTACGAGCAGTACTTC
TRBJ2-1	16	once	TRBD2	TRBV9	CASSSTGTSGYNEQFF	TGTGCCAGCAGCAGTACCGGGACTAGCGGATACAATGAGCAGTTCTTC
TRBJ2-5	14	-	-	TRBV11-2	CASSLNQIQETQYF	TGTGCCAGCAGCTTAAACCAGATCCAAGAGACCCAGTACTTC
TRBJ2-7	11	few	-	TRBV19	CASSIGYEQYF	TGTGCCAGTAGTATAGGGTACGAGCAGTACTTC
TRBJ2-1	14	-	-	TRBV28	CASSYPGSYNEQFF	TGTGCCAGCAGTTACCCCGGATCCTACAATGAGCAGTTCTTC